This T cell receptor (beta chain) was sequenced in a study of T cell responses to AZD1222 COVID-19 vaccine (dated by TCRdb to the early 2020s). Study-level background: TCR sequencing was performed for 230 to 250 trial participants, of whom about 200 were given two doses of AZD1222 and around 25 were given two doses of MenACWY control vaccine. Enrollment into the trials was organized by age into subgroups of 18-55, 56-69 and 70-plus years, and those subgroups contained around 150, 28 and 57 TCR-sequenced participants, respectively.

The time point label corresponds to: baseline before first vaccination. Taken with the paper, the label for treatment or condition translates to: meningococcal conjugate vaccine given as trial control. Vaccinee samples were obtained from the UK trials COV001 and COV002, which included a single-blind randomized controlled phase 2/3 trial of AZD1222 (ChAdOx1 nCoV-19) in healthy adults. Trial participant PBMC samples were collected at day 0 and day 28 after the second dose for TCRbeta chain sequencing. Overall study results and their limits: A significant rise in spike-specific TCR breadth and depth was observed after two AZD1222 doses relative to day 0 and relative to MenACWY recipients. Most participants were white British and females outnumbered males, and the authors suggested that clonal diversity may have been underestimated. Conclusions about previously exposed vaccinees are limited because only five to seven AZD1222 recipients were SARS-CoV-2 seropositive at baseline. In the small 56-69-year group, the increase in depth fell short of significance, most likely because of low power. Because no samples from the day 14 peak response were available, repertoires could be characterized only after the peak T cell response. Nearly half of unique spike-specific TCRs reportedly recognized epitopes outside regions mutated in the B.1.351 and B.1.1.7 variants. The whole spike protein was spanned by vaccine-associated CD4 TCRs, and dominant responses were seen in regions 160-218 and 743-854.

The CDR3 regions of human TCRbeta chains were subjected to immunosequencing. The authors processed their data as follows. TCRs in the repertoires were compared against a reference library of SARS-CoV-2-specific TCRs that had been generated with the MIRA antigen-specificity platform. Breadth meant the fraction of unique TCRs that were SARS-CoV-2-associated, whereas depth meant the fraction of total T cells that were SARS-CoV-2-associated. Each spike-specific TCR was assigned to its reactive spike region and to a CD4 or CD8 class using the MIRA data. Log10-transformed breadth and depth values were compared by one-way ANOVA with Sidak's multiple comparisons tests. TCRdb's version of the immuneACCESS table is confined to in-frame rearrangements and falls short of the full clone set. An unresolved V gene accounts for under half of the shortfall where checked; the remainder is of unknown origin. V and J calls and clone size follow that table, whereas D and trimming were derived from the DNA. This sample lists 98,000 or so clones; approximately 89% were detected once. The biggest ten clones account for about 3.3% of the sample.

On this clone: Its antigen is currently not known. No base qualities exist here, and no much larger clone lies one base off it.

The receptor was isolated from an adult in good health. This specimen was peripheral blood, taken on day 0 of MenACWY control vaccination.

The CDR3 amino acid sequence is: CSVESGGAVYNEQFF. Read as DNA, the sequence is TGCAGCGTTGAATCGGGAGGGGCTGTCTACAATGAGCAGTTCTTC. In this chain, TRBV29-1 is recombined with TRBJ2-1, with 8 bases in between that match TRBD2. From the cysteine up to the phenylalanine, the CDR3 has a length of 15 residues. Only the CDR3 part of the read is kept: 45 bases, read in frame from the first base. The germline V gene supplies CDR1 SQVTM and CDR2 ANQGSEA. The germline V end is reduced by 2 bases and the J end by 3 bases; junction bases left unmatched: 6.